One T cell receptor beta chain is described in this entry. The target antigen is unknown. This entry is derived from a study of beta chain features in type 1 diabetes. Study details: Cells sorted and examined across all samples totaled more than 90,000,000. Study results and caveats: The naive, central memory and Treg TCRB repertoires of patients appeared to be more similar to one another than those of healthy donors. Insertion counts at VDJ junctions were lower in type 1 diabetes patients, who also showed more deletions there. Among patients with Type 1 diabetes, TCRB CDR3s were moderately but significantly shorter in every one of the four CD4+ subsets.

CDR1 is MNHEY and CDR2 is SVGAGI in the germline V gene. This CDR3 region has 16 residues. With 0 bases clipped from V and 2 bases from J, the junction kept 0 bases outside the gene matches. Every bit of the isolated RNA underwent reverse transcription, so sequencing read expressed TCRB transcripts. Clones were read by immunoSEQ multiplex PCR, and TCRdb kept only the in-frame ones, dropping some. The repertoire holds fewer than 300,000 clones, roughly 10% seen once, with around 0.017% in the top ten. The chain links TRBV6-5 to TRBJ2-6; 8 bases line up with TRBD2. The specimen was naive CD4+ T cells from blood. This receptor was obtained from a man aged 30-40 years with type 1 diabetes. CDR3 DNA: TGTGCCAGCAGTTACTCAGCGGGAGCTGGGGCCAACGTCCTGACTTTC. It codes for CASSYSAGAGANVLTF.